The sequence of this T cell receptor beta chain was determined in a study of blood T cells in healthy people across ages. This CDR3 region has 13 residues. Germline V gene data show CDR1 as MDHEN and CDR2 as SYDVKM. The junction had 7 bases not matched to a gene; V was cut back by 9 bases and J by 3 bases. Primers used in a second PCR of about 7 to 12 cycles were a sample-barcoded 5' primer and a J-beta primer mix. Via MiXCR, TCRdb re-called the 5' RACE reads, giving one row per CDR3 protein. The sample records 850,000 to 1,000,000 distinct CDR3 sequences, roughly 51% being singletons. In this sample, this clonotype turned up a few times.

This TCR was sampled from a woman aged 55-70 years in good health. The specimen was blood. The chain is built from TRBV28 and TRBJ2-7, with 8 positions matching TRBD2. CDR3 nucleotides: TGTGCCAGGGAGGAACGGGAGGGCTACGAGCAGTACTTC. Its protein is CAREEREGYEQYF.